Following are 21 T cell receptor beta chains from one sample sequenced in a study of CD4 T cells in relation to SARS-CoV-2 and coronaviruses. Method: immunoSEQ multiplex PCR; TCRdb's copy keeps in-frame clones and lacks some. This table has tens of thousands of clones, 80% to 95% appearing once. CD4+ T cells from unexposed donors were obtained before the COVID-19 pandemic (2011-2018). Sequencing input: naive CD4+ T cells from PBMCs. Subset of the sample: naive CD4+ T cells isolated by negative enrichment. Receptor source: a human donor in good health.

This chain uses TRBV28 with TRBJ2-2, with D possibly being TRBD2 (6 bases). The CDR3 spans 14 residues. The V end lost 10 bases, the J end lost 1 base, and 13 bases lay between the germline ends. The germline V gene has CDR1 MDHEN and CDR2 SYDVKM. The DNA of the CDR3 is TGTGCCACCCCCGGGGGTATGAACACCGGGGAGCTGTTTTTT. Amino acid sequence: CATPGGMNTGELFF.

This chain joins TRBV5-1 and TRBJ2-7; D unresolved. Germline V lookup: CDR1 SGHRS, CDR2 YFSETQ. V was pared by 5 bases and J by 6 bases, with 18 bases between. CDR3 size: 14 residues. The CDR3 protein is CASRNPSDPAEQYF. The DNA for the CDR3 is TGCGCCAGCAGAAACCCCTCGGACCCGGCCGAGCAGTACTTC.

The J gene is TRBJ2-5, the V gene TRBV28; TRBD1 agrees at 8 bases. Trimming removed 8 bases from V and 5 bases from J; junction bases left unmatched: 10. The CDR3 sequence is 14 residues long. The germline CDR1 and CDR2 sequences are MDHEN and SYDVKM. The chain's CDR3 is CASGPGGLIETQYF. The CDR3, as DNA: TGTGCCAGCGGCCCAGGGGGCTTGATCGAGACCCAGTACTTC. Using reference TRBV28 and TRBJ2-5 for the parts outside the CDR3, the full variable domain is DVKVTQSSRYLVKRTGEKVFLECVQDMDHENMFWYRQDPGLGLRLIYFSYDVKMKEKGDIPEGYSVSREKKERFSLILESASTNQTSMYLCASGPGGLIETQYFGPGTRLLVL.

This chain connects TRBV28 to TRBJ1-1; maybe TRBD1 (6 bases). The CDR3 has 14 amino acids. The V and J ends lost 2 bases and 5 bases respectively, with 12 bases between them. Germline V lookup: CDR1 MDHEN, CDR2 SYDVKM. The CDR3 DNA is TGTGCCAGCAGTTTAGCCCAGGGGAGGACTGAAGCTTTCTTT. Amino acid sequence: CASSLAQGRTEAFF.

This rearrangement joins TRBV28 to TRBJ2-5, with D perhaps assigned TRBD1 or TRBD2 (5 bases each). Between the trimmed V and J ends, which lost 10 bases and 5 bases, there was a span of 20 bases. CDR1 and CDR2 (germline): MDHEN, SYDVKM. This CDR3 comprises 14 residues. The CDR3 loop reads CATLGRTVWETQYF. In DNA form, the CDR3 reads TGTGCCACCTTGGGACGCACGGTATGGGAGACCCAGTACTTC.

This chain joins TRBV2 and TRBJ2-5; unclear D gene. This CDR3 spans 13 amino acids. The germline CDR1 and CDR2 sequences are SNHLY and FYNNEI. V lost 4 bases, J lost 9 bases, and 15 bases lay in between. The CDR3 DNA reads as TGTGCCAGCAGTGTTGAAGAAAATGAGGCCCAGTACTTC. This codes for CASSVEENEAQYF.

The chain uses TRBV3-1 (or the pseudogene TRBV3-2) and TRBJ1-4; D gene ambiguous. Germline CDR1 is LGHDT and CDR2 is YNNKEL (reference sequence). The CDR3 extends over 16 amino acids. V lost 2 bases to trimming and J lost 8 bases, with 18 bases between them. In DNA, the CDR3 is TGTGCCAGCAGCCAACGGACGGCTGGGAGTAGGGAAAAACTGTTTTTT. Amino acids: CASSQRTAGSREKLFF.

The chain is built from TRBV7-2 and TRBJ2-2; 10 bases line up with TRBD1. The J segment lost 8 bases and the V segment lost 5 bases, leaving 14 bases of the junction unmatched. Germline V gene data show CDR1 as SGHTA and CDR2 as FQGNSA. CDR3 size: 17 residues. The CDR3 DNA sequence: TGTGCCAGCAGCGCCCATACCGGGACAGGGGTTCAGGGGGAGCTGTTTTTT. It translates to CASSAHTGTGVQGELFF.

The chain uses TRBV9 and TRBJ2-1; D ambiguous. CDR1 and CDR2 from the germline V gene are SGDLS and YYNGEE. CDR3 length equals 15 residues. Trimming removed 0 bases from V and 6 bases from J, with 13 bases in between. CDR3 sequence: CASSVAQKVVNEQFF. The CDR3 coding sequence is TGTGCCAGCAGCGTAGCTCAGAAGGTAGTCAATGAGCAGTTCTTC.

This clone was recorded only once. The J gene is TRBJ1-6, the V gene TRBV3-1 (or the pseudogene TRBV3-2); the D is unclear. Germline V lookup: CDR1 LGHDT, CDR2 YNNKEL (reference sequence). This CDR3 has 16 residues. The V and J ends lost 0 bases and 6 bases respectively, with 12 bases between them. CDR3 nucleotides: TGTGCCAGCAGCCAAGAATGGCACAGCCTTAATTCACCCCTCCACTTT. Its translation is CASSQEWHSLNSPLHF.

CDR3: CASSMVFAGDQETQYF. Written as DNA, the CDR3 is TGTGCCAGTAGTATGGTTTTCGCGGGAGATCAAGAGACCCAGTACTTC. The chain links TRBV19 to TRBJ2-5; TRBD2 matches at 7 bases. Trimming took 3 bases from V and 2 from J; bases not matched to a gene: 9. The CDR3 sequence is 16 residues long. From germline, CDR1 is LNHDA and CDR2 SQIVND (reference sequence).

CDR3 coding DNA: TGCGCCAGCAGAGCTACCGGGGAGCTGTTTTTT. It specifies CASRATGELFF. This chain links TRBV5-1 with TRBJ2-2; D gene unclear. The length of the CDR3 is 11 residues. The germline V gene encodes CDR1 SGHRS and CDR2 YFSETQ. The ends were cut back, 5 bases at V and 5 bases at J, with 4 bases in the middle.

The rearrangement uses TRBV28 and TRBJ1-4; no clear D gene. CDR3 length: 14 residues. V was shortened by 2 bases and J by 10 bases, with 14 bases between the two germline ends. Germline CDR1 and CDR2: MDHEN and SYDVKM. CDR3 sequence: CASSLRPAVIKLFF. The CDR3 nucleotides read TGTGCCAGCAGTTTAAGGCCGGCAGTGATAAAACTGTTTTTT.

J is TRBJ1-6 and V is TRBV28, with unresolved D. CDR3 size: 14 residues. CDR1 is MDHEN, CDR2 SYDVKM, per germline. The V and J ends lost 3 bases and 8 bases respectively, with 11 bases between them. The CDR3 protein is CASSFGPEDSPLHF. CDR3 nucleotides: TGTGCCAGCAGTTTCGGGCCTGAGGATTCACCCCTCCACTTT.

Note on this clone: The junction departs from the called germline gene at one end, perhaps through a read error. This same CDR3 is encoded by further DNA sequences in the sample. V is TRBV19 and J is TRBJ1-2; D uncertain. The CDR3 contains 16 residues. CDR1 LNHDA and CDR2 SQIVND come from the germline V gene (reference sequence). Written as DNA, the CDR3 is TGTGCCAGTTCGAAGCCGTCTAGGAATTGGGTCTTGGCCTACACCTTT. Encoded protein: CASSKPSRNWVLAYTF. The full variable domain, in which reference TRBV19 and TRBJ1-2 provide the parts outside the CDR3, is DGGITQSPKYLFRKEGQNVTLSCEQNLNHDAMYWYRQDPGQGLRLIYYSQIVNDFQKGDIAEGYSVSREKKESFPLTVTSAQKNPTAFYLCASSKPSRNWVLAYTFGSGTRLTVV.

This rearrangement joins TRBV9 to TRBJ1-3, with 7 bases fitting TRBD1. The CDR3 has 16 amino acids. Germline CDR1 SGDLS, CDR2 YYNGEE. V gave up 2 bases and J gave up 0 bases; unmatched junction bases: 5. CDR3 nucleotide sequence: TGTGCCAGCAGCGTTTCCGGGACAGCCTCTGGAAACACCATATATTTT. Its protein is CASSVSGTASGNTIYF.

The V call is TRBV29-1, the J call TRBJ2-7, with TRBD1 matching 7 bases. The CDR3 extends over 13 amino acids. In germline, CDR1 is SQVTM, CDR2 ANQGSEA. Trimming removed 0 bases from V and 3 bases from J; junction bases left unmatched: 2. DNA of the CDR3: TGCAGCGTTGAAGAGGGGACAGACTACGAGCAGTACTTC. Its translation is CSVEEGTDYEQYF.

This chain joins TRBV5-1 and TRBJ2-1; 9 bases agree with TRBD1. V trimming: 4 bases; J trimming: 4 bases; junction bases outside the gene matches: 9. CDR3 length: 16 amino acids. Germline assignment: CDR1 SGHRS and CDR2 YFSETQ. CDR3 amino acids: CASSLGQGPPYNEQFF. CDR3 coding DNA: TGCGCCAGCAGCCTGGGACAGGGTCCGCCTTACAATGAGCAGTTCTTC.

The chain carries TRBV7-2 and TRBJ2-4; D is ambiguous. Trimming removed 5 bases from V and 7 bases from J, with 12 bases in between. Per germline, CDR1 SGHTA and CDR2 FQGNSA. The CDR3 spans 13 residues. The CDR3 loop is CASSPRAGNIQYF. CDR3 DNA: TGTGCCAGCAGCCCCCGTGCTGGGAACATTCAGTACTTC. The full variable domain, with the rest looked up from reference TRBV7-2 and TRBJ2-4, is GAGVSQSPSNKVTEKGKDVELRCDPISGHTALYWYRQSLGQGLEFLIYFQGNSAPDKSGLPSDRFSAERTGGSVSTLTIQRTQQEDSAVYLCASSPRAGNIQYFGAGTRLSVL.

J is TRBJ1-1 and V is TRBV11-3; 9 bases map to TRBD1. After removal of 4 bases from V and 0 bases from J, the junction contained 6 bases not matched to a gene. The CDR3 is made up of 16 amino acids. Looked up from germline, CDR1 is SGHNT and CDR2 is YENEEA. The CDR3 is CASSSGQGLLNTEAFF. The CDR3 DNA reads TGTGCCAGCAGCTCAGGACAGGGGCTCTTGAACACTGAAGCTTTCTTT.

CDR3 nucleotide sequence: TGTGCCAGCAGCCGATTTTCGCAGGGGGTCGGGACCGGGGAGCTGTTTTTT. It specifies CASSRFSQGVGTGELFF. The genes are TRBV7-3 and TRBJ2-2; 7 bases line up with TRBD1. Germline V CDR1 and CDR2: SGHTA, FQGTGA. J was trimmed by 5 bases and V by 5 bases; bases with no gene match: 14. The CDR3 consists of 17 residues.